Given below is one TCR beta chain in context. Its antigen remains unknown. The entry originates in a study of post-analysis software for immune sequencing data. About the study: Both relapsing-remitting and secondary progressive multiple sclerosis featured among the disease courses, as did progressive-relapsing multiple sclerosis. Study-wide findings and caveats: Batch-matched samples strongly co-clustered by F measure. There was significantly lower normalized Chao1 diversity in multiple sclerosis patients than in controls. Included in a set of five TRBV segments more frequent in patients than controls were TRBV5-6, TRBV5-1 and TRBV20-1.

The CDR3 consists of 12 residues. Unique molecular identifiers were carried by the TCR beta cDNA libraries. Some 500,000 cDNA molecules were recovered from an input of roughly 0.95 to 11 million T cells. TCRdb re-called the PCR reads with MiXCR, one entry per CDR3 protein. In the table there are around 200,000 distinct CDR3 sequences, over 25% of which are singletons. The gene calls are TRBV21-1 and TRBJ1-1. TRBV21-1 is marked as a pseudogene. The sequence derives from a girl aged 2-17 years with multiple sclerosis. Specimen: blood. The CDR3 spells CASNRGYTEAFF. The DNA for the CDR3 is TGTGCCAGCAATCGGGGATACACTGAAGCTTTCTTT.